This T cell receptor beta chain is drawn from a study of blood T cell repertoires in COVID-19. The wider study: T cells, B-cell-depleted T cells, or PBMCs provided the cDNA or gDNA that served as material.

Only a few counts were recorded for this clone. CDR1 and CDR2 from the germline V gene are MNHNS and SASEGT. This CDR3 is built from 17 residues. J was trimmed by 6 bases and V by 3 bases; bases with no gene match: 13. Profiling relied on immunoSEQ multiplex PCR, and the TCRdb table lists in-frame clones only, not all of them. The sample records about 220,000 clones, 65% to 90% being singletons. The chain recombines TRBV6-1 with TRBJ2-1; 8 bases align to TRBD2. This receptor was obtained from a human donor in a cohort sampled during active COVID-19. Sequenced material: peripheral blood. The CDR3 nucleotides are TGTGCCAGCAGTGACTACCCACTAGCGGCCCCCGGCAATGAGCAGTTCTTC. Protein sequence: CASSDYPLAAPGNEQFF.